The 30 T cell receptor beta chains reported below all come from one sample, sequenced in a study of cytomegalovirus exposure and HLA in healthy donors. Both 60 Vbeta primers and 13 Jbeta primers went into the PCR. The method was immunoSEQ multiplex PCR; TCRdb's version includes in-frame clones alone and lacks a portion of them. The sample shows 100,000 to 150,000 clones, roughly four fifths of them seen only once. The sequencing sample was made of PBMCs. These receptors were taken from a man aged 45-65 years in good health and CMV-seropositive.

This rearrangement joins TRBV18 to TRBJ2-5, with 7 bases that match TRBD1. The CDR3 covers 16 residues. Germline V CDR1 and CDR2: KGHSH, LQKENI. V shed 6 bases, J shed 5 bases, and the junction held 15 bases outside the gene matches. The CDR3 nucleotides read TGTGCCAGCTCGACCCGGTTCCAGGGGGAGAAGGAGACCCAGTACTTC. This sequence encodes CASSTRFQGEKETQYF.

Here the CDR3 reads CASSSLYQETQYF. CDR3 DNA sequence: TGCGCCAGCAGCAGCCTGTACCAAGAGACCCAGTACTTC. This sequence joins TRBV5-1 and TRBJ2-5, with D unresolved. This CDR3 is 13 amino acids long. Trimming stripped 4 bases from V and 0 bases from J, with 7 bases between. Germline V gene lookup returns CDR1 SGHRS and CDR2 YFSETQ.

The V call is TRBV19, the J call TRBJ2-3, with TRBD2 matching over 7 bases. CDR3 length equals 14 residues. Per the germline V gene, CDR1 is LNHDA and CDR2 is SQIVND (reference sequence). The ends lost 5 bases at V and 1 base at J; junction bases unmatched: 3. The CDR3 is CASSWSGGTDTQYF. CDR3 coding DNA: TGTGCCAGTAGTTGGAGCGGGGGCACAGATACGCAGTATTTT. The full variable domain, in which reference TRBV19 and TRBJ2-3 provide the parts outside the CDR3, is DGGITQSPKYLFRKEGQNVTLSCEQNLNHDAMYWYRQDPGQGLRLIYYSQIVNDFQKGDIAEGYSVSREKKESFPLTVTSAQKNPTAFYLCASSWSGGTDTQYFGPGTRLTVL.

The chain combines TRBV6-4 with TRBJ2-3, with 10 bases fitting TRBD2. This CDR3 region has 15 residues. The V gene's germline CDR1 is MRHNA and CDR2 SNTAGT. V was pared by 3 bases and J by 5 bases, with 5 bases of the junction left unmatched. The CDR3 coding sequence is TGTGCCAGCAGTGATGGAGCGGGGGGGGGAGATACGCAGTATTTT. Protein sequence: CASSDGAGGGDTQYF.

The J gene is TRBJ2-1, the V gene TRBV9; the match to TRBD2 covers 9 bases. Germline V lookup: CDR1 SGDLS, CDR2 YYNGEE. The CDR3 is made up of 14 amino acids. J lost 8 bases, V lost 4 bases, and 7 bases had no gene match. DNA for the CDR3: TGTGCCAGCAGCTTCACCGGGACTAGCCATGAGCAGTTCTTC. Translation: CASSFTGTSHEQFF.

The V and J genes are TRBV10-3 and TRBJ2-2; 10 nucleotides agree with TRBD2. This CDR3 has 19 residues. CDR1 is ENHRY and CDR2 is SYGVKD in the germline V gene. V lost 2 bases to trimming and J lost 0 bases; unmatched junction nucleotides: 9. CDR3: CAISEARLAGGANTGELFF. The CDR3 DNA sequence: TGTGCCATCAGTGAGGCCCGGTTAGCGGGGGGAGCGAACACCGGGGAGCTGTTTTTT.

This chain joins TRBV7-2 and TRBJ1-1; D perhaps matches TRBD1 (5 bases). Germline V CDR1 and CDR2: SGHTA, FQGNSA. This CDR3 has 12 residues. V lost 7 bases to trimming and J lost 10 bases, with 16 bases between them. CDR3 residues: CASIERPGGAFF. DNA for the CDR3: TGTGCCAGCATCGAGAGACCGGGGGGAGCTTTCTTT.

This rearrangement joins TRBV6-5 to TRBJ1-5; perhaps TRBD1 as D (5 bases). The CDR3 length is 13 residues. Germline CDR1 and CDR2: MNHEY and SVGAGI. V was shortened by 6 bases and J by 7 bases, with 13 bases between the two germline ends. The CDR3 region has the DNA TGTGCCAGCAGCCAACAAAGGGGCCAGCCCCAGCATTTT. Translating it yields CASSQQRGQPQHF.

The chain combines TRBV4-1 with TRBJ2-7; weak D call: TRBD2 (6 bases). The germline V gene has CDR1 MGHRA and CDR2 YSYEKL. V shed 4 bases and J shed 7 bases, with 20 bases lying between them. The CDR3 has 15 residues. Here the CDR3 DNA reads TGCGCCAGCAGCCTCGGGGACTCTCCGACGCGGGAGCAGTACTTC. It codes for CASSLGDSPTREQYF.

The chain has TRBV7-9 and TRBJ1-1; the D is unclear. The CDR3 runs 13 residues. Trimming shortened V by 1 base and J by 2 bases, and 5 bases separated the two germline ends. Germline-derived CDR1 and CDR2 are SEHNR and FQNEAQ (reference sequence). The CDR3 reads CASSLVHNTEAFF. The CDR3 coding sequence is TGTGCCAGCAGCTTAGTTCATAACACTGAAGCTTTCTTT.

This rearrangement joins TRBV11-2 to TRBJ1-6, with 8 nucleotides matching TRBD1. CDR3 length equals 14 residues. Germline trimming cut 5 bases from V and 7 bases from J; bases unmatched to any gene: 4. CDR1 is SGHAT and CDR2 is FQNNGV in the germline V gene. CDR3 protein: CASSRDRSNSPLHF. DNA of the CDR3: TGTGCCAGCAGCCGGGACAGGTCCAATTCACCCCTCCACTTT.

This chain joins TRBV7-9 and TRBJ2-7; 9 nucleotides match TRBD2. V dropped 1 base and J dropped 2; count of bases not matched to a gene: 3. The CDR3 contains 15 residues. Looked up from germline, CDR1 is SEHNR and CDR2 is FQNEAQ (reference sequence). The CDR3 DNA sequence: TGTGCCAGCAGCTTAGTTAGCGGGGGCACCTACGAGCAGTACTTC. This gives the protein CASSLVSGGTYEQYF.

This clone was detected a few times. The chain has TRBV7-9 and TRBJ2-1; D remains unclear. The CDR3 has 13 amino acids. Germline V gene data show CDR1 as SEHNR and CDR2 as FQNEAQ (reference sequence). Trimming took 2 bases from V and 6 from J, leaving 8 bases between them. Written as DNA, the CDR3 is TGTGCCAGCAGCTTACTTGAGCGCAATGAGCAGTTCTTC. Translating gives CASSLLERNEQFF.

The chain is built from TRBV2 and TRBJ1-6, with TRBD1 matching 11 bases. Germline CDR1 SNHLY, CDR2 FYNNEI. The V segment lost 6 bases and the J segment 10 bases; nucleotides outside the gene matches: 5. The CDR3 is 14 amino acids. CDR3 nucleotides: TGTGCCAGCAGCGGGACAGGGGGGGGGTCACCCCTCCACTTT. Residues: CASSGTGGGSPLHF. Full variable domain (remainder filled in from reference TRBV2 and TRBJ1-6): EPEVTQTPSHQVTQMGQEVILRCVPISNHLYFYWYRQILGQKVEFLVSFYNNEISEKSEIFDDQFSVERPDGSNFTLKIRSTKLEDSAMYFCASSGTGGGSPLHFGNGTRLTVT.

This chain uses TRBV28 with TRBJ1-5; TRBD1 aligns across 8 bases. The CDR3 is 16 residues long. V shed 6 bases, J shed 1 base, and the junction held 8 bases outside the gene matches. Germline CDR1 MDHEN, CDR2 SYDVKM. This CDR3 reads CASRAGTGLSNQPQHF. Here the CDR3 DNA reads TGTGCCAGCAGGGCCGGGACAGGTCTGAGCAATCAGCCCCAGCATTTT. Full variable domain (rest looked up from reference TRBV28 and TRBJ1-5): DVKVTQSSRYLVKRTGEKVFLECVQDMDHENMFWYRQDPGLGLRLIYFSYDVKMKEKGDIPEGYSVSREKKERFSLILESASTNQTSMYLCASRAGTGLSNQPQHFGDGTRLSIL.

For this clone: An end of the junction differs from the germline gene, which may be a read error. V gene TRBV7-7 combines with J gene TRBJ2-2; 7 nucleotides align to TRBD1. The length of the CDR3 is 13 residues. Per germline, CDR1 SSHAT and CDR2 FNYEAQ (reference sequence). CDR3 region: CASSLQGAGELFF. The CDR3 bases are TGTGCTAGCAGCTTGCAGGGGGCCGGGGAGCTGTTTTTT. The whole variable domain, remainder taken from reference TRBV7-7 and TRBJ2-2, is GAGVSQSPRYKVTKRGQDVTLRCDPISSHATLYWYQQALGQGPEFLTYFNYEAQPDKSGLPSDRFSAERPEGSISTLTIQRTEQRDSAMYRCASSLQGAGELFFGEGSRLTVL.

This clone showed up just a few times. The chain uses TRBV11-2 and TRBJ2-1; the D gene is possibly TRBD2 (7 bases). Looked up from germline, CDR1 is SGHAT and CDR2 is FQNNGV. This CDR3 is 14 amino acids long. The V gene lost 5 bases and the J gene lost 7 bases, with 15 bases spanning the gap. CDR3 sequence: CASSPWEGGNEQFF. CDR3 nucleotide sequence: TGTGCCAGCAGCCCCTGGGAGGGGGGGAATGAGCAGTTCTTC.

This rearrangement joins TRBV9 to TRBJ2-2; tentative D call: TRBD2 (5 bases). V was pared by 1 base and J by 2 bases, with 6 bases between. CDR3 length: 14 amino acids. Germline V gene lookup returns CDR1 SGDLS and CDR2 YYNGEE. CDR3 amino acids: CASSVTGNTGELFF. The CDR3 DNA is TGTGCCAGCAGCGTAACGGGAAACACCGGGGAGCTGTTTTTT.

V usage is TRBV6-5 and J usage is TRBJ2-3; tentative D call: TRBD2 (6 bases). Looked up from germline, CDR1 is MNHEY and CDR2 is SVGAGI. This CDR3 spans 14 amino acids. Between the trimmed V and J ends, which lost 10 bases and 4 bases, there was a span of 18 bases. The CDR3 loop reads CATIRDWSSDTQYF. The CDR3 nucleotides are TGTGCCACCATCAGGGACTGGAGTTCAGATACGCAGTATTTT.

CDR3 residues: CASSLYGAVGGYTF. Written as DNA, the CDR3 is TGTGCCAGCAGCTTGTATGGGGCAGTCGGTGGCTACACCTTC. V is TRBV5-6 and J is TRBJ1-2; D perhaps matches TRBD1 (5 bases). V lost 1 base to trimming and J lost 7 bases, with 14 bases between them. Germline CDR1 SGHDT, CDR2 YYEEEE. The CDR3 consists of 14 residues.

The J gene is TRBJ1-5, the V gene TRBV4-1; TRBD1 aligns across 10 bases. J lost 4 bases, V lost 4 bases, and 7 bases had no gene match. The CDR3 has 16 residues. In germline, CDR1 is MGHRA, CDR2 YSYEKL. The CDR3 reads CASSPLRTGGNQPQHF. The CDR3 DNA is TGCGCCAGCAGCCCTCTTAGGACAGGGGGGAATCAGCCCCAGCATTTT.

The genes are TRBV19 and TRBJ1-2; unclear D gene. V lost 1 base to trimming and J lost 2 bases, with 11 bases between them. The CDR3 has 15 residues. CDR1 is LNHDA and CDR2 is SQIVND in the germline V gene (reference sequence). The DNA of the CDR3 is TGTGCCAGTAGTATAGGCTCCTCGGTCAACTATGGCTACACCTTC. Translating gives CASSIGSSVNYGYTF.

The chain carries TRBV6-1 and TRBJ1-1; 9 nucleotides agree with TRBD1. Unmatched junction bases numbered 5, after V lost 8 bases and J lost 4 bases. This CDR3 contains 13 residues. Germline CDR1 reads MNHNS; CDR2 reads SASEGT. DNA of the CDR3: TGTGCCAGCGGTAGACAGGGGGGCACTGAAGCTTTCTTT. Its translation is CASGRQGGTEAFF.

The J gene is TRBJ2-2, the V gene TRBV13; 8 nucleotides match TRBD1. The J segment lost 6 bases and the V segment lost 3 bases, leaving 9 bases of the junction unmatched. Germline assignment: CDR1 PRHDT and CDR2 FYEKMQ (reference sequence). This CDR3 spans 16 amino acids. DNA for the CDR3: TGTGCCAGCAGCTTGGGACAGGAGGAGAGTTCCGGGGAGCTGTTTTTT. Translated: CASSLGQEESSGELFF.

This clone turned up a few times. The genes are TRBV4-3 and TRBJ2-1, with 11 bases fitting TRBD2. Germline loops: CDR1 LGHNA, CDR2 YSLEER. There are 15 residues in the CDR3. Trimming took 6 bases from V and 6 from J; bases not matched to a gene: 7. Here the CDR3 DNA reads TGCGCCAGCAGACTTAGCGGGGGGGCCGGCAATGAGCAGTTCTTC. Amino acid sequence: CASRLSGGAGNEQFF.

This sequence joins TRBV7-9 and TRBJ1-1; the D gene is possibly TRBD1 (6 bases). The germline gives CDR1 SEHNR, CDR2 FQNEAQ (reference sequence). V lost 4 bases, J lost 4 bases, and 13 bases lay in between. The CDR3 consists of 14 residues. CDR3 residues: CASSSFQGITEAFF. The CDR3 DNA is TGTGCCAGCAGCTCCTTTCAGGGGATCACTGAAGCTTTCTTT.

The CDR3 sequence is CASSYLRSSDEQFF. The CDR3 DNA reads as TGTGCCAGCAGCTATTTACGGTCGTCGGATGAGCAGTTCTTC. J is TRBJ2-1 and V is TRBV7-2; the D is unclear. Germline V gene data show CDR1 as SGHTA and CDR2 as FQGNSA. V dropped 4 bases and J dropped 8 bases, with 15 bases sitting between them. This CDR3 region has 14 residues.

The chain recombines TRBV7-2 with TRBJ2-3; maybe TRBD2 (6 bases). This CDR3 has 18 amino acids. V was shortened by 2 bases and J by 4 bases, with 22 bases between the two germline ends. The germline V gene has CDR1 SGHTA and CDR2 FQGNSA. The CDR3 DNA reads TGTGCCAGCAGCTTAATAGGAGGGGCTCCGCGAACGGCAGATACGCAGTATTTT. Its protein product is CASSLIGGAPRTADTQYF. Together with reference TRBV7-2 and TRBJ2-3, the CDR3 gives the full variable domain: GAGVSQSPSNKVTEKGKDVELRCDPISGHTALYWYRQSLGQGLEFLIYFQGNSAPDKSGLPSDRFSAERTGGSVSTLTIQRTQQEDSAVYLCASSLIGGAPRTADTQYFGPGTRLTVL.

The V gene is TRBV7-6, the J gene TRBJ1-6; D is perhaps TRBD1 (5 bases). In germline, CDR1 is SGHVS, CDR2 FNYEAQ. The V end was cut by 4 bases, the J end by 3 bases, with 13 bases between. This CDR3 is 16 amino acids long. CDR3 DNA: TGTGCCAGCAGCTCGGGGGGAGGCGGCTATAATTCACCCCTCCACTTT. Its protein is CASSSGGGGYNSPLHF.

The genes are TRBV7-2 and TRBJ1-1; a weak D match, TRBD1 (6 bases). Trimming took 5 bases from V and 3 from J, leaving 16 bases between them. The CDR3 runs to 15 residues. Germline assignment: CDR1 SGHTA and CDR2 FQGNSA. The CDR3 spells CASSHQQGTDTEAFF. CDR3 DNA: TGTGCCAGCAGCCACCAACAGGGAACGGACACTGAAGCTTTCTTT.